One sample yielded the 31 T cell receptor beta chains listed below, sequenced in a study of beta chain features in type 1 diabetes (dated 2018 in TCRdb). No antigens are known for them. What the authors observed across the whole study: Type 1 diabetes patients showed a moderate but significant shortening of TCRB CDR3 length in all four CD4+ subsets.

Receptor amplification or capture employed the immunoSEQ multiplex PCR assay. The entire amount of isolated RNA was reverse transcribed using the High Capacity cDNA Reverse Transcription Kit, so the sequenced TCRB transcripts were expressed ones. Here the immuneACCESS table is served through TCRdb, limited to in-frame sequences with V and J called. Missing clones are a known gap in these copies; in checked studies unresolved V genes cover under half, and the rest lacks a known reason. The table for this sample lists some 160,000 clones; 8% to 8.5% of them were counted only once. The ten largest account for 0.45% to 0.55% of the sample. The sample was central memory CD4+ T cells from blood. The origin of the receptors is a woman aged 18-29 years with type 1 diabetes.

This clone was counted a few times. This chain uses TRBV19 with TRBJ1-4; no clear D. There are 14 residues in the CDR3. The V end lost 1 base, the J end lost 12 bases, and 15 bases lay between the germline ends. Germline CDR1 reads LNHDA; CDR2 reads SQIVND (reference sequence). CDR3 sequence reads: CASSIAIRDRELFF. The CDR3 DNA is TGTGCCAGTAGTATAGCTATCCGGGATCGAGAACTGTTTTTT.

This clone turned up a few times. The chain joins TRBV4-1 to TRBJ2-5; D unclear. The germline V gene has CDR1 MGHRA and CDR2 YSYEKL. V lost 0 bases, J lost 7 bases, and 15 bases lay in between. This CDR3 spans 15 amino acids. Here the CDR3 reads CASSQDEVADSTQYF. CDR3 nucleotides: TGCGCCAGCAGCCAAGATGAGGTGGCTGACTCGACCCAGTACTTC.

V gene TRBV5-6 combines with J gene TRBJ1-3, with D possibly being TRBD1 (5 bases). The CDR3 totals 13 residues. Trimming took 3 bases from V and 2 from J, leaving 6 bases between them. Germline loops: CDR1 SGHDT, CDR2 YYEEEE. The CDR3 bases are TGTGCCAGCAGCTCAGGGACTGGAAACACCATATATTTT. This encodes CASSSGTGNTIYF.

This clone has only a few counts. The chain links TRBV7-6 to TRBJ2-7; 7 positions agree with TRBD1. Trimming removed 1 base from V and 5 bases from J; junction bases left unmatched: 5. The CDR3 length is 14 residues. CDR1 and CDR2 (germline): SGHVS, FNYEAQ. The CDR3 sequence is CASSLETGINEQYF. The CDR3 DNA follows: TGTGCCAGCAGCTTAGAGACAGGGATCAACGAGCAGTACTTC.

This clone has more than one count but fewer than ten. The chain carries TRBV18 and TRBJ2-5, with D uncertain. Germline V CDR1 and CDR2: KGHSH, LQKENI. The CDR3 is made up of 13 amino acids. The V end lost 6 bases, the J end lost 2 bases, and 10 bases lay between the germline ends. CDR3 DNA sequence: TGTGCCAGCTCGCCAACAGTACAAGAGACCCAGTACTTC. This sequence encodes CASSPTVQETQYF.

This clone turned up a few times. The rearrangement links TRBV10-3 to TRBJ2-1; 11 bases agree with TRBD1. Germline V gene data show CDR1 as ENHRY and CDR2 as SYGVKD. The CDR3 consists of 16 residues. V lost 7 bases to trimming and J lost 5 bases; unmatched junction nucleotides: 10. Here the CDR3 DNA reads TGTGCCATCACCTCTTTGGGGGACAGGGGGAACAATGAGCAGTTCTTC. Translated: CAITSLGDRGNNEQFF.

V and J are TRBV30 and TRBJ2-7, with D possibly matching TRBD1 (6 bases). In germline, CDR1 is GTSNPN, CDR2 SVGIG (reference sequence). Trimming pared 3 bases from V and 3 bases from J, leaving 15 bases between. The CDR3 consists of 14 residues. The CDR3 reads CAWRGAGGFYEQYF. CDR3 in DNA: TGTGCCTGGAGGGGGGCAGGAGGTTTCTACGAGCAGTACTTC.

The CDR3 sequence is CASSLDGTGFAKNIQYF. The DNA for the CDR3 is TGCGCCAGCAGCTTGGACGGGACAGGTTTTGCCAAAAACATTCAGTACTTC. The chain recombines TRBV5-1 with TRBJ2-4, with 8 bases identical to TRBD1. The CDR3 has 17 residues. The V and J ends lost 0 bases and 1 base, in that order; junction bases with no gene match: 6. Germline lookup yields CDR1 SGHRS and CDR2 YFSETQ. Full variable domain (rest looked up from reference TRBV5-1 and TRBJ2-4): KAGVTQTPRYLIKTRGQQVTLSCSPISGHRSVSWYQQTPGQGLQFLFEYFSETQRNKGNFPGRFSGRQFSNSRSEMNVSTLELGDSALYLCASSLDGTGFAKNIQYFGAGTRLSVL.

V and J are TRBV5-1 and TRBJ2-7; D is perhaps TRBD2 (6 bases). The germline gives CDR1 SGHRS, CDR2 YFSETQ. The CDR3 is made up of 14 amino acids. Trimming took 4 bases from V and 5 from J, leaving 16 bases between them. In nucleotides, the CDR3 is TGCGCCAGCAGCCCGGGGTCACCGGGAGACGAGCAGTACTTC. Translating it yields CASSPGSPGDEQYF.

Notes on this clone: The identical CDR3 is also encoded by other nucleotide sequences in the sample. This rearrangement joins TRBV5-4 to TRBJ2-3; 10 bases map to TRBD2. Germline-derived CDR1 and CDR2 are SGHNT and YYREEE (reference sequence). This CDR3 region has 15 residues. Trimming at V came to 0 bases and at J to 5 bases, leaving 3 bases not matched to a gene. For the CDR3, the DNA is TGTGCCAGCAGCTTGGGGACTAGCGGAGGAGATACGCAGTATTTT. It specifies CASSLGTSGGDTQYF.

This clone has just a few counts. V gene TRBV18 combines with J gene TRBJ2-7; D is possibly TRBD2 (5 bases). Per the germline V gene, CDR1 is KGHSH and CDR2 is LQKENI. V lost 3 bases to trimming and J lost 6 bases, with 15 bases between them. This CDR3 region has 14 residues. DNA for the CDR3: TGTGCCAGCTCACCCCAAACTAGAAACGCCGAGCAGTACTTC. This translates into CASSPQTRNAEQYF.

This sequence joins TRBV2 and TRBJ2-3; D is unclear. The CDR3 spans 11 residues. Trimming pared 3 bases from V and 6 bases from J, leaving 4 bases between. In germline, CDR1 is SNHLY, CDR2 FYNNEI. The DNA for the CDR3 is TGTGCCAGCAGTGATCTCGATACGCAGTATTTT. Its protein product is CASSDLDTQYF.

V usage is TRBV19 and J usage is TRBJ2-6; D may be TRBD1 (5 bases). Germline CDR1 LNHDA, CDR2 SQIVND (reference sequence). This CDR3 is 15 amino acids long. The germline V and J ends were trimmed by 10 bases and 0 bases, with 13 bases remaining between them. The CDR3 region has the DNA TGTGCCACCTCGACAGTTCTCTCTGGGGCCAACGTCCTGACTTTC. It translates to CATSTVLSGANVLTF. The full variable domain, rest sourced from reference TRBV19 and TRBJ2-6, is DGGITQSPKYLFRKEGQNVTLSCEQNLNHDAMYWYRQDPGQGLRLIYYSQIVNDFQKGDIAEGYSVSREKKESFPLTVTSAQKNPTAFYLCATSTVLSGANVLTFGAGSRLTVL.

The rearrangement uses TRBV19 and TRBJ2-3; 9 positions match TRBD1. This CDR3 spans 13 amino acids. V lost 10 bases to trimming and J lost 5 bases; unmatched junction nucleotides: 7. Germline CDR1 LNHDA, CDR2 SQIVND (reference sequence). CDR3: CATRDRVGDTQYF. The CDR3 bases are TGTGCCACCCGGGACAGGGTTGGAGATACGCAGTATTTT.

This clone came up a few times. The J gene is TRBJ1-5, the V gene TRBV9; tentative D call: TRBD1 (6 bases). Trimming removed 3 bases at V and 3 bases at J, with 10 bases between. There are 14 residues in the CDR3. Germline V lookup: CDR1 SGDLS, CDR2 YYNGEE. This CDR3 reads CASSGGQYNQPQHF. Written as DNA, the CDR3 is TGTGCCAGCAGCGGAGGACAGTACAATCAGCCCCAGCATTTT.

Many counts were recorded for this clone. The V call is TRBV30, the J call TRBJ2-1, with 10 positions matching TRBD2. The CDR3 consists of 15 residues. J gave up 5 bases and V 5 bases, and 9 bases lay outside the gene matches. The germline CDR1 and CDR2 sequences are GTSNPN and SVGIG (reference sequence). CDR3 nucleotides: TGTGCCTGGTCCCACAAAGGACTAGCGGACAATGAGCAGTTCTTC. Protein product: CAWSHKGLADNEQFF.

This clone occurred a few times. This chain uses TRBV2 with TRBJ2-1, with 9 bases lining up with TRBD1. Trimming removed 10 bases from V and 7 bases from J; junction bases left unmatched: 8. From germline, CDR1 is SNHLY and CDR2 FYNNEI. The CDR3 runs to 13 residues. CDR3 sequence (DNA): TGTGCCACCGGGACAGGGTTTAGGAATGAGCAGTTCTTC. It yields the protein CATGTGFRNEQFF.

The CDR3 protein is CASSWGGQSNQPQHF. DNA of the CDR3: TGTGCCAGCAGCTGGGGGGGACAAAGCAATCAGCCCCAGCATTTT. This rearrangement joins TRBV5-8 to TRBJ1-5; D might be TRBD1 (6 bases). Germline V gene sequence: CDR1 SGHTS, CDR2 YDEGEE. The CDR3 consists of 15 residues. V lost 3 bases to trimming and J lost 1 base, with 11 bases between them.

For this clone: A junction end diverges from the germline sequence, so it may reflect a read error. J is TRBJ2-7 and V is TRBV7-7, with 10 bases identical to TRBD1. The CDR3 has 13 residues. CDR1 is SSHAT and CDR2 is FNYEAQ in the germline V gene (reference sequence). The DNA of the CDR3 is TGTGCTAGCAGCCGGGACAGGGGATTCGAGCAGTACTTC. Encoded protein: CASSRDRGFEQYF.

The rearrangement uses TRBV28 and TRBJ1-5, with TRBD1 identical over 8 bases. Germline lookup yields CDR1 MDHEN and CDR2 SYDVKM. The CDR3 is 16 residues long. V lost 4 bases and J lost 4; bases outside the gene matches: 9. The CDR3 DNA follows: TGTGCCAGCAGTTCCAGCCTGGACAGGGCAAATCAGCCCCAGCATTTT. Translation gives CASSSSLDRANQPQHF.

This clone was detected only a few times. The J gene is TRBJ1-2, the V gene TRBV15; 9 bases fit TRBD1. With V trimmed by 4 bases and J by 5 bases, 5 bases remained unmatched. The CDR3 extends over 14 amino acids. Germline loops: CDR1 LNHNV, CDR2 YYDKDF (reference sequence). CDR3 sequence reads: CATSTGTGIYGYTF. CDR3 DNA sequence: TGTGCCACCAGCACCGGGACAGGGATTTATGGCTACACCTTC. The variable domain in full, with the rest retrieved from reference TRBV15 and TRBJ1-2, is DAMVIQNPRYQVTQFGKPVTLSCSQTLNHNVMYWYQQKSSQAPKLLFHYYDKDFNNEADTPDNFQSRRPNTSFCFLDIRSPGLGDTAMYLCATSTGTGIYGYTFGSGTRLTVV.

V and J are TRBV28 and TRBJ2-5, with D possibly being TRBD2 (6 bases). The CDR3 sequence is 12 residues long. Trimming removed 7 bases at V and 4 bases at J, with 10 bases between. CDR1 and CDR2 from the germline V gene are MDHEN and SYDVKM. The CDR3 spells CASTPGVETQYF. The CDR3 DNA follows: TGTGCCAGCACCCCGGGAGTAGAGACCCAGTACTTC.

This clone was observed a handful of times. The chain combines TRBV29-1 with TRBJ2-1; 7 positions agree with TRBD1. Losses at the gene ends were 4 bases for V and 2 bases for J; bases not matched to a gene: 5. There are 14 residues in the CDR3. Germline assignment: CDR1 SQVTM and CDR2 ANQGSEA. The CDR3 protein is CSVAEGQTYNEQFF. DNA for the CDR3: TGCAGCGTTGCAGAGGGACAGACCTACAATGAGCAGTTCTTC.

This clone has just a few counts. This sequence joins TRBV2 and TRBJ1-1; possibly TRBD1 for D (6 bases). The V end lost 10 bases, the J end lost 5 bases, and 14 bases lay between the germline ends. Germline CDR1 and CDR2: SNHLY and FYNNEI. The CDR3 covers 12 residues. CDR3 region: CATRQDLTEAFF. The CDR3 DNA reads TGTGCCACCCGACAGGACCTTACTGAAGCTTTCTTT.

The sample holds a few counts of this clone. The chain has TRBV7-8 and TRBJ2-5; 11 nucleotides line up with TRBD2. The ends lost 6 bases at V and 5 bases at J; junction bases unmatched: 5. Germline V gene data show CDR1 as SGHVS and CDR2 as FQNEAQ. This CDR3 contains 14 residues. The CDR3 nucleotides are TGTGCCAGCAGAAGACTAGCGGGAAGGGAGACCCAGTACTTC. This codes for CASRRLAGRETQYF.

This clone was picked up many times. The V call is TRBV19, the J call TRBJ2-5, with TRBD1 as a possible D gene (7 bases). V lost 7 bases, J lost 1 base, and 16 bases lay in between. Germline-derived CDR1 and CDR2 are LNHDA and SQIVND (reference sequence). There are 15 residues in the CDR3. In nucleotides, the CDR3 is TGTGCCAGTAAGGGGACAGAGGGGGGCCAAGAGACCCAGTACTTC. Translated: CASKGTEGGQETQYF.

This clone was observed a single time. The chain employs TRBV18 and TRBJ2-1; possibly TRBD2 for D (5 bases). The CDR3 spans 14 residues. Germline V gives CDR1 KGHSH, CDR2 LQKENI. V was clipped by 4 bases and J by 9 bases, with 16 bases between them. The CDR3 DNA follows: TGTGCCAGCTCACTCCAGAGCAGAGGAGGTGAGCAGTTCTTC. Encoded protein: CASSLQSRGGEQFF.

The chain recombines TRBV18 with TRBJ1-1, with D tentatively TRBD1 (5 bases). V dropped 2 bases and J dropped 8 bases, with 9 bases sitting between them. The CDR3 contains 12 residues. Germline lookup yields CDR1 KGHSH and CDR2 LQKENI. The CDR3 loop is CASSPVRAEAFF. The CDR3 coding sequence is TGTGCCAGCTCACCAGTCAGGGCCGAAGCTTTCTTT.

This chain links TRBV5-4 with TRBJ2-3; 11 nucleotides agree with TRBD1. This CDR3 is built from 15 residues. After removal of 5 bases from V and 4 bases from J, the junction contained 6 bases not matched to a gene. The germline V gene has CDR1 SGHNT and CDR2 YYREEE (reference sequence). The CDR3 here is CASRTGTGGSDTQYF. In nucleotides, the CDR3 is TGTGCCAGCAGAACCGGGACAGGGGGTTCAGATACGCAGTATTTT.

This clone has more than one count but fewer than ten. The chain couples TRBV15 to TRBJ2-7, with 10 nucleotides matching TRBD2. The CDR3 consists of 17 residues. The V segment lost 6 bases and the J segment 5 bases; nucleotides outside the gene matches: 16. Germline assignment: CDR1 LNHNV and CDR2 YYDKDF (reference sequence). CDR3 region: CATSEPQLAGAYDEQYF. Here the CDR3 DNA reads TGTGCCACCAGTGAACCCCAGCTAGCGGGAGCTTACGACGAGCAGTACTTC. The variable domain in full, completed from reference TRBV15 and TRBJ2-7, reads DAMVIQNPRYQVTQFGKPVTLSCSQTLNHNVMYWYQQKSSQAPKLLFHYYDKDFNNEADTPDNFQSRRPNTSFCFLDIRSPGLGDTAMYLCATSEPQLAGAYDEQYFGPGTRLTVT.

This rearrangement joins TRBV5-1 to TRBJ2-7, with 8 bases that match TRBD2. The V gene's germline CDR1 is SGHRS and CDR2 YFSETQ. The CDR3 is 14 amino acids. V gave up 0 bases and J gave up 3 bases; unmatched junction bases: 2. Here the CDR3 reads CASSLEGTSYEQYF. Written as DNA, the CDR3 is TGCGCCAGCAGCTTGGAGGGGACTAGCTACGAGCAGTACTTC.